Below, one T cell receptor beta chain is given with its context. Treatment meaning: preoperative locoregional IRX-2 cytokine immunotherapy. Samples came from a phase Ib trial of preoperative locoregional IRX-2 cytokine immunotherapy. This sample is drawn from a study of preoperative IRX-2 immunotherapy in early breast cancer. The table came from immunoSEQ multiplex PCR; TCRdb's copy has only in-frame clones and leaves some out. The table shows approximately 96,000 clones, with 86% occurring only once. J was trimmed by 5 bases and V by 3 bases; bases with no gene match: 4. The germline CDR1 and CDR2 sequences are LNHDA and SQIVND (reference sequence). The CDR3 is 14 amino acids.

The source is a human donor with breast cancer. The chain combines TRBV19 with TRBJ2-5; TRBD1 aligns across 9 bases. Sequencing used tumor tissue, obtained after IRX-2 immunotherapy. The CDR3 loop is CASSISGQGETQYF. CDR3 nucleotide sequence: TGTGCCAGTAGTATTTCGGGACAGGGTGAGACCCAGTACTTC.